The TCR beta chain under discussion was sequenced for a study of immune evolution from preneoplasia to lung adenocarcinoma. Patients had resection in Japan or China between about 2013 and 2018. Two lung cancer pathologists independently confirmed each histologic diagnosis. After pathologic assessment, macro-dissection selected premalignant or tumor cells for extraction. TCRdb keeps only in-frame clones here, not all; method: immunoSEQ multiplex PCR. The table lists roughly 6,600 clones, more than 65% of them singletons. This clone was counted a single time. The germline V gene encodes CDR1 SGDLS and CDR2 YYNGEE. J was trimmed by 5 bases and V by 3 bases; bases with no gene match: 2. The CDR3 is 14 residues long.

This chain joins TRBV9 and TRBJ1-6; the match to TRBD1 covers 7 bases. The TCR comes from a person aged 55 to 79 with lung adenocarcinoma. Material: FFPE lung adenocarcinoma in situ tissue. The chain's CDR3 is CASSAGTDNSPLHF. The DNA for the CDR3 is TGTGCCAGCAGCGCCGGGACAGATAATTCACCCCTCCACTTT. The full variable domain, with the rest looked up from reference TRBV9 and TRBJ1-6, is DSGVTQTPKHLITATGQRVTLRCSPRSGDLSVYWYQQSLDQGLQFLIQYYNGEERAKGNILERFSAQQFPDLHSELNLSSLELGDSALYFCASSAGTDNSPLHFGNGTRLTVT.